This T cell receptor beta chain was captured in a study of cytomegalovirus exposure and HLA in healthy donors. A multiplex PCR was run with 60 Vbeta primers and 13 Jbeta primers. Here immunoSEQ multiplex PCR was the method, and the copy in TCRdb shows in-frame clones only, minus some. The sample lists about 190,000 clones, about four fifths occurring once. Trimming removed 1 base from V and 7 bases from J; junction bases left unmatched: 4. Germline V lookup: CDR1 MDHEN, CDR2 SYDVKM. This CDR3 comprises 15 residues. The V gene is TRBV28, the J gene TRBJ1-5, with 10 bases fitting TRBD1. The receptor was derived from a man aged 30 to 39 in good health and CMV-seropositive. Sample: PBMCs. The CDR3 nucleotides are TGTGCCAGCAGTTTATTTGGACAGGGGGGCCAGCCCCAGCATTTT. It yields the protein CASSLFGQGGQPQHF.